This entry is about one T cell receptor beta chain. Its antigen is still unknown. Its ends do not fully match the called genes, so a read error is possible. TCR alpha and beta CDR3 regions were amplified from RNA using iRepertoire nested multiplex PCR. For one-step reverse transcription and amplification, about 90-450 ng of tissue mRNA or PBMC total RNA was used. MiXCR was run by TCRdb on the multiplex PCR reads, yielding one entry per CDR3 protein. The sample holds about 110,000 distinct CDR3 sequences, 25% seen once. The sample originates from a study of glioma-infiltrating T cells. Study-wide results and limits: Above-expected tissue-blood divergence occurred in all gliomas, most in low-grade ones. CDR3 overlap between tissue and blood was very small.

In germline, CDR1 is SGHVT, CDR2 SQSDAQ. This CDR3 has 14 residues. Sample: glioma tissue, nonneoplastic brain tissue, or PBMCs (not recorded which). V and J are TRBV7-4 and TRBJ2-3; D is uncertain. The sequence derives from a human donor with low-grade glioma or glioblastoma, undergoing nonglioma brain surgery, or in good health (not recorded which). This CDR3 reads CASSLRGLTDTQYF. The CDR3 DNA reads TGTGCCAGCAGCTTGCGCGGTTTGACCGATACTCAGTATTTT.